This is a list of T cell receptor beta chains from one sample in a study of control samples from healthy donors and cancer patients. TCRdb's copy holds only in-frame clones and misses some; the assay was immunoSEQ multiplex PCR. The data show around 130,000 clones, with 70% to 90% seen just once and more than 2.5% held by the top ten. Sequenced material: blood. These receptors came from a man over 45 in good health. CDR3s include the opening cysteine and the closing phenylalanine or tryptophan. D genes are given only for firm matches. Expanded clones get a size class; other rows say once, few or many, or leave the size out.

TGTGCCAGCAGTTTCTTACGTGGGACAAGGGGGTATGGCTACACCTTC,CASSFLRGTRGYGYTF,.,TRBJ1-2,TRBV28,.
TGTGCCAGCACGTATTCGGGGGCCAGGCAGGGAAACACCATATATTTT,CASTYSGARQGNTIYF,.,TRBJ1-3,TRBV2,once
TGTGCCAGCAGCGTAGGGGTGTCCTATGGCTACACCTTC,CASSVGVSYGYTF,.,TRBJ1-2,TRBV9,.
TGTGCCAGCAGCGGCCTATGGACAGCTGGAAACACCATATATTTT,CASSGLWTAGNTIYF,.,TRBJ1-3,TRBV11-1,.
TGTGCCAGCAGTCGGACGGGGAACACTGAAGCTTTCTTT,CASSRTGNTEAFF,.,TRBJ1-1,TRBV11-1,.
TGTGCCACCAGTAGCTCTGGAAACACCATATATTTT,CATSSSGNTIYF,.,TRBJ1-3,TRBV24-1,few
TGTGCCAGCAGCTCCCCCGGGACAGGGGGCTACGTCACTGAAGCTTTCTTT,CASSSPGTGGYVTEAFF,TRBD1,TRBJ1-1,TRBV5-6,once
TGTGCCAGCAGCGGGCCGGCAGGGGTGAACTATGGCTACACCTTC,CASSGPAGVNYGYTF,.,TRBJ1-2,TRBV5-6,.
TGTGCCTGGAGAACGGACAGGGGGGTTTCGAACTATGGCTACACCTTC,CAWRTDRGVSNYGYTF,TRBD1,TRBJ1-2,TRBV30,once
TGTGCCAGCAGCTTCTCGGTTAGCAATCAGCCCCAGCATTTT,CASSFSVSNQPQHF,.,TRBJ1-5,TRBV7-2,.
TGTGCCAGCAGCCCCCAACCGGGACAGGGTTTTCAGCCCCAGCATTTT,CASSPQPGQGFQPQHF,TRBD1,TRBJ1-5,TRBV5-6,.
TGTGCCAGCAGCCCTCCTGACGGGTCCTACGAGCAGTACTTC,CASSPPDGSYEQYF,.,TRBJ2-7,TRBV11-2,.
TGTGCCAGCAGCCACCGGGACAGGGGGGTAATAGCCAAAAACATTCAGTACTTC,CASSHRDRGVIAKNIQYF,TRBD1,TRBJ2-4,TRBV7-7,.
TGCGCCAGCAGCCATCCAGGGGAATATGGCTACACCTTC,CASSHPGEYGYTF,.,TRBJ1-2,TRBV4-1,few
TGTGCCAGCAGTACATCTGGGGCCAACGTCCTGACTTTC,CASSTSGANVLTF,.,TRBJ2-6,TRBV6-2/TRBV6-3,.
TGTGCCAGCAGCCCCGGGAGGGGGTACAATGAGCAGTTCTTC,CASSPGRGYNEQFF,TRBD2,TRBJ2-1,TRBV13,.
TGTGCCAGCAGCCAAGATGTCTATGGCTACACCTTC,CASSQDVYGYTF,.,TRBJ1-2,TRBV4-2,few
TGCGCCAGCAGCCGGGTTTTCGGACAGTTTAATCAGCCCCAGCATTTT,CASSRVFGQFNQPQHF,.,TRBJ1-5,TRBV4-1,few
TGTGCCAGTTATCGGGACTCTCCCTACGAGCAGTACTTC,CASYRDSPYEQYF,.,TRBJ2-7,TRBV28,.
TGTGCCTGGAGTGTACAGGGGAACGAGCAGTACTTC,CAWSVQGNEQYF,TRBD1,TRBJ2-7,TRBV30,.
TGCGCCAGCAGCACACCGAGACAGGGGAAGAGTGATGGCTACACCTTC,CASSTPRQGKSDGYTF,TRBD1,TRBJ1-2,TRBV5-1,once
TGCGCCAGCAGCTTAGGGACAGGAGACACCCGGGGGGAGACCCAGTACTTC,CASSLGTGDTRGETQYF,TRBD1,TRBJ2-5,TRBV5-1,.
TGCGCCAGCAGCTTGGCCTTTGGAAACACCATATATTTT,CASSLAFGNTIYF,.,TRBJ1-3,TRBV5-1,.
TGTGCCAGCAGCTTAACAGGGGGAGAAAAACTGTTTTTT,CASSLTGGEKLFF,TRBD1,TRBJ1-4,TRBV7-9,.
TGTGCCAGCAGTCTCCTGGAAGAGACCCAGTACTTC,CASSLLEETQYF,.,TRBJ2-5,TRBV12-3/TRBV12-4,.
TGCGCCAGCAGCTTGGCCGCGGGACGGAACTATGGCTACACCTTC,CASSLAAGRNYGYTF,.,TRBJ1-2,TRBV5-1,.
TGTGCCAGCAGCAGGGACAGGCCCCCCGAGCAGTACTTC,CASSRDRPPEQYF,TRBD1,TRBJ2-7,TRBV5-5,.
TGTGCCTGGAGTACAGGCAACTCCTACGAGCAGTACTTC,CAWSTGNSYEQYF,.,TRBJ2-7,TRBV30,.
TGTGCCAGCAGTTTGGGCGGCTACGAGCAGTACTTC,CASSLGGYEQYF,.,TRBJ2-7,TRBV6-5,few